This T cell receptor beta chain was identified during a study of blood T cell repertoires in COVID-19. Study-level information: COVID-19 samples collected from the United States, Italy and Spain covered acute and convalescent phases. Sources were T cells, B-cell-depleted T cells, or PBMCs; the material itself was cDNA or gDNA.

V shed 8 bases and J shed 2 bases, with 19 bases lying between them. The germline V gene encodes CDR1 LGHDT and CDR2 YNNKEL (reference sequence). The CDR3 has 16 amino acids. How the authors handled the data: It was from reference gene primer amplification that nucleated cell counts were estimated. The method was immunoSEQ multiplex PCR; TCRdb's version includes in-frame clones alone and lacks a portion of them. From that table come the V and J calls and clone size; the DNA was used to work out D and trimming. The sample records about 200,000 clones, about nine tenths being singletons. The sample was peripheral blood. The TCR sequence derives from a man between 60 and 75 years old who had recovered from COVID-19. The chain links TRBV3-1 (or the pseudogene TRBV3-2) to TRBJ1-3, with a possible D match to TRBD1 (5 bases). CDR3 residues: CASGSWGNQAGNTIYF. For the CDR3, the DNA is TGTGCCAGCGGCAGCTGGGGCAATCAAGCTGGAAACACCATATATTTT.